A single sample is the source of the 17 T cell receptor beta chains below, sequenced in a study of blood T cells in healthy people across ages. Using a J-beta primer mix together with a sample-barcoded 5' primer, a second PCR was run for roughly 6 to 11 cycles. TCRdb re-derived calls from the 5' RACE reads in MiXCR, one entry per CDR3 protein. In the table there are about 1.6 million distinct CDR3 sequences, about 35% of which are singletons. The material sequenced was blood. The receptors come from a woman under 40 in good health.

The chain carries TRBV5-5 and TRBJ1-4; D is unclear. Germline V lookup: CDR1 SGHKS, CDR2 YYEKEE (reference sequence). The CDR3 contains 15 residues. Trimming took 0 bases from V and 4 from J, leaving 10 bases between them. The CDR3 reads CASSLERRLNEKLFF. The CDR3 DNA reads as TGTGCCAGCAGCTTGGAGAGGCGTCTTAATGAAAAACTGTTTTTT. The whole variable domain, filled in from reference TRBV5-5 and TRBJ1-4, reads DAGVTQSPTHLIKTRGQQVTLRCSPISGHKSVSWYQQVLGQGPQFIFQYYEKEERGRGNFPDRFSARQFPNYSSELNVNALLLGDSALYLCASSLERRLNEKLFFGSGTQLSVL.

This clonotype was observed a handful of times. The gene calls are TRBV7-6 and TRBJ2-7, with 13 bases aligning to TRBD2. With 2 bases clipped from V and 9 bases from J, the junction kept 10 bases outside the gene matches. The CDR3 is 16 residues long. The V gene's germline CDR1 is SGHVS and CDR2 FNYEAQ. The chain's CDR3 is CASSLQRTSGRVGQYF. The CDR3, as DNA: TGTGCCAGCAGCTTACAGAGGACTAGCGGGAGAGTCGGGCAGTACTTC.

This sequence joins TRBV28 and TRBJ2-7; TRBD2 matches at 11 bases. Germline-derived CDR1 and CDR2 are MDHEN and SYDVKM. The CDR3 loop spans 14 amino acids. J gave up 1 base and V 11 bases, and 7 bases lay outside the gene matches. CDR3 nucleotides: TGTGCCGCCGAAGGACTAGCGGGTTCCTACGAGCAGTACTTC. Translated: CAAEGLAGSYEQYF.

This chain links TRBV28 with TRBJ2-5; 14 bases map to TRBD2. The germline V gene has CDR1 MDHEN and CDR2 SYDVKM. The CDR3 totals 17 residues. J gave up 2 bases and V 5 bases, and 7 bases lay outside the gene matches. Written as DNA, the CDR3 is TGTGCCAGCAGTCCACCGGGACTAGCGGGAGAGCAAGAGACCCAGTACTTC. This codes for CASSPPGLAGEQETQYF.

In this sample, this clonotype turned up a few times. This chain connects TRBV18 to TRBJ2-7, with D perhaps TRBD1 (6 bases). V was cut by 5 bases and J by 0 bases, with 17 bases left in between. Germline CDR1 reads KGHSH; CDR2 reads LQKENI. The CDR3 is 16 residues long. The CDR3 loop is CASSTGQLRTSYEQYF. Written as DNA, the CDR3 is TGTGCCAGCTCAACGGGACAACTCCGAACCTCCTACGAGCAGTACTTC.

This clonotype was recorded a few times. The chain recombines TRBV29-1 with TRBJ1-2, with D unresolved. Germline values: CDR1 SQVTM, CDR2 ANQGSEA. This CDR3 comprises 9 residues. The V end was cut by 3 bases, the J end by 8 bases, with 4 bases between. In DNA form, the CDR3 reads TGCAGCGTTGAGGAGGGCTACACCTTC. Translating it yields CSVEEGYTF.

V usage is TRBV5-6 and J usage is TRBJ2-7, with D possibly being TRBD1 (6 bases). This CDR3 comprises 14 residues. The V end lost 4 bases, the J end lost 0 bases, and 11 bases lay between the germline ends. Germline loops: CDR1 SGHDT, CDR2 YYEEEE. For the CDR3, the DNA is TGTGCCAGCAGCGGGGACAAGAGCTCCTACGAGCAGTACTTC. Protein sequence: CASSGDKSSYEQYF.

This clonotype has more than one count but fewer than ten. The chain joins TRBV3-1 to TRBJ2-1, with 8 bases lining up with TRBD2. Germline V gene data show CDR1 as LGHDT and CDR2 as YNNKEL (reference sequence). With 6 bases clipped from V and 0 bases from J, the junction kept 7 bases outside the gene matches. The CDR3 is 16 amino acids. CDR3 in amino acids: CASSPSGPPSYNEQFF. The DNA of the CDR3 is TGTGCCAGCAGTCCTAGCGGGCCGCCCTCCTACAATGAGCAGTTCTTC.

V is TRBV6-2 or TRBV6-3 and J is TRBJ2-3, with 9 bases that match TRBD2. The germline gives CDR1 MNHEY, CDR2 SVGEGT. The CDR3 contains 12 residues. Losses at the gene ends were 8 bases for V and 12 bases for J; bases not matched to a gene: 9. The CDR3 DNA reads as TGTGCCAGCGGGGGTAGCGGGGGCCCTCAGTATTTT. The encoded protein is CASGGSGGPQYF.

The J gene is TRBJ2-1, the V gene TRBV6-4, with 9 bases fitting TRBD2. This CDR3 spans 18 amino acids. V gave up 8 bases and J gave up 2 bases; unmatched junction bases: 16. Germline-derived CDR1 and CDR2 are MRHNA and SNTAGT. The CDR3 spells CASGPRRSTSGPYNEQFF. The CDR3 DNA reads TGTGCCAGCGGCCCGCGCCGCTCGACTAGCGGTCCCTACAATGAGCAGTTCTTC.

The CDR3: CASSAFGTTRSYNEQFF. DNA of the CDR3: TGCGCCAGCAGCGCGTTTGGGACTACCCGATCTTACAATGAGCAGTTCTTC. V and J are TRBV5-1 and TRBJ2-1; 7 bases agree with TRBD2. The CDR3 is 17 amino acids. The V gene end was trimmed by 4 bases and the J gene end by 4 bases; junction bases not matched to a gene: 14. CDR1 and CDR2 (germline): SGHRS, YFSETQ. The full variable domain, its missing parts supplied by reference TRBV5-1 and TRBJ2-1, is KAGVTQTPRYLIKTRGQQVTLSCSPISGHRSVSWYQQTPGQGLQFLFEYFSETQRNKGNFPGRFSGRQFSNSRSEMNVSTLELGDSALYLCASSAFGTTRSYNEQFFGPGTRLTVL.

This clonotype has only one observation. J is TRBJ2-7 and V is TRBV19; 9 positions agree with TRBD2. The CDR3 length is 15 residues. Germline V gene sequence: CDR1 LNHDA, CDR2 SQIVND (reference sequence). J was trimmed by 1 base and V by 7 bases; bases with no gene match: 8. The CDR3 DNA reads as TGTGCCAGTACCCCGGGACTAGCAGAGTCCTACGAGCAGTACTTC. Translating gives CASTPGLAESYEQYF. Variable domain in full (rest from reference TRBV19 and TRBJ2-7): DGGITQSPKYLFRKEGQNVTLSCEQNLNHDAMYWYRQDPGQGLRLIYYSQIVNDFQKGDIAEGYSVSREKKESFPLTVTSAQKNPTAFYLCASTPGLAESYEQYFGPGTRLTVT.

This clonotype has just a few counts. J is TRBJ2-7 and V is TRBV2, with D tentatively TRBD1 (6 bases). The CDR3 runs to 12 residues. Per germline, CDR1 SNHLY and CDR2 FYNNEI. Trimming took off 7 bases at V and 2 bases at J, with 9 bases between the two ends. In DNA form, the CDR3 reads TGTGCCAGCAACAGGGAGACCTACGAGCAGTACTTC. This sequence encodes CASNRETYEQYF.

The chain carries TRBV7-2 and TRBJ2-1; D gene uncertain. The germline gives CDR1 SGHTA, CDR2 FQGNSA. Trimming cost V 2 bases and J 8 bases, with 10 bases left between them. The CDR3 totals 13 residues. The CDR3 DNA sequence: TGTGCCAGCAGCTTATCCCTTAGAGATGAGCAGTTCTTC. This gives the protein CASSLSLRDEQFF.

This clonotype has a handful of counts. The chain couples TRBV5-1 to TRBJ2-7; 8 bases align to TRBD1. The CDR3 contains 17 residues. Germline CDR1 and CDR2: SGHRS and YFSETQ. J was trimmed by 4 bases and V by 3 bases; bases with no gene match: 15. The DNA of the CDR3 is TGCGCCAGCAGCTCGTCACCGGACAGGGTGTCCGTGTACGAGCAGTACTTC. Its protein product is CASSSSPDRVSVYEQYF.

About this clonotype: This may stem from a read error, because a much larger clone lies one nucleotide away. V usage is TRBV29-1 and J usage is TRBJ2-7, with TRBD2 as a possible D gene (6 bases). Trimming stripped 0 bases from V and 2 bases from J, with 17 bases between. From germline, CDR1 is SQVTM and CDR2 ANQGSEA. The length of the CDR3 is 16 residues. CDR3 in DNA: TGCAGCGTTGAAGATCCGGGACCGGGAGCAACCTACGAGCAGTACTTC. This sequence encodes CSVEDPGPGATYEQYF.

This clonotype turned up a few times. CDR3 protein: CSADTGIPTQYF. The CDR3 DNA sequence: TGCAGTGCCGATACAGGGATCCCTACGCAGTATTTT. The gene calls are TRBV20-1 and TRBJ2-3, with D possibly TRBD1 on 6 matching bases. V was trimmed by 6 bases and J by 8 bases, leaving 15 bases between them. The CDR3 totals 12 residues. The germline CDR1 and CDR2 sequences are DFQATT and SNEGSKA (reference sequence).